This T cell receptor (beta chain) was captured by sequencing in a study of post-analysis software for immune sequencing data. Study in general: Relapsing-remitting, secondary progressive and progressive-relapsing multiple sclerosis were all included among the disease courses.

Unmatched junction bases numbered 17, after V lost 9 bases and J lost 11 bases. Germline CDR1 and CDR2: MNHNY and SVGAGI (reference sequence). The CDR3 contains 15 residues. Of note for this clonotype: Its antigen is still unknown.

Unique molecular identifiers were carried by the TCR beta cDNA libraries. Using its own MiXCR run on the PCR reads, TCRdb lists one record per CDR3 protein. The repertoire holds 450,000 to 650,000 distinct CDR3 sequences, with around 47% as singletons. General study points: Patients used about 5 TRBV segments, including TRBV5-6, TRBV5-1 and TRBV20-1, more often than controls.

This receptor was taken from a girl aged 10 to 17 with multiple sclerosis. The gene calls are TRBV6-6 and TRBJ2-5, with 11 nucleotides matching TRBD1. Sequenced: blood. This CDR3 is CASADWTGGMGEQYF. CDR3 in DNA: TGTGCCAGTGCTGATTGGACAGGGGGCATGGGAGAGCAGTACTTC.